This T cell receptor (beta chain) was sequenced in a study of shared clonotypes between healthy human individuals. Study-level results: Larger estimated richness was generally recorded for naive subsets relative to memory subsets.

V lost 3 bases, J lost 5 bases, and 10 bases stayed unmatched. The length of the CDR3 is 15 residues. The germline CDR1 and CDR2 sequences are MDHEN and SYDVKM. Deep-level settings were used for running the assay. Measured with immunoSEQ multiplex PCR; TCRdb has only the in-frame clones, and not every one. In the table there are approximately 530,000 clones, roughly 95% of which are singletons. For this clone: Its antigen is undetermined.

The sequencing sample was made of naive CD4+ T cells sorted from blood. The subset denotes: CD45RA+ positively selected. The origin of this receptor is a woman in her twenties or thirties in good health. The genes are TRBV28 and TRBJ2-7; 7 nucleotides line up with TRBD2. The CDR3 nucleotides are TGTGCCAGCAGTTTGGAAGCCGACGGGGGGAACGAGCAGTACTTC. Protein: CASSLEADGGNEQYF.